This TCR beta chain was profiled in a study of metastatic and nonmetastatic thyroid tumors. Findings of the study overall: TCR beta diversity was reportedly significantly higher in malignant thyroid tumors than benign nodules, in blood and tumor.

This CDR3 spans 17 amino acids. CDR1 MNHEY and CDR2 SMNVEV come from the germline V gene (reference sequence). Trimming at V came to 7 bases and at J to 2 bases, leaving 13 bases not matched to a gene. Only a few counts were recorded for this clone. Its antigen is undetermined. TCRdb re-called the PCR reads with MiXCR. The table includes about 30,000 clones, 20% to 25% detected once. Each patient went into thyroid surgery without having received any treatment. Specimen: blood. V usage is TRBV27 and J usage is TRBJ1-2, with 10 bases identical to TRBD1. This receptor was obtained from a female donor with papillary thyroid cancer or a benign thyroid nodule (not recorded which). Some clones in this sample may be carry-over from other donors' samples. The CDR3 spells CASISTPRTGGNYGYTF. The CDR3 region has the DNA TGTGCCAGCATTTCAACTCCTCGGACAGGGGGGAACTATGGCTACACCTTC.